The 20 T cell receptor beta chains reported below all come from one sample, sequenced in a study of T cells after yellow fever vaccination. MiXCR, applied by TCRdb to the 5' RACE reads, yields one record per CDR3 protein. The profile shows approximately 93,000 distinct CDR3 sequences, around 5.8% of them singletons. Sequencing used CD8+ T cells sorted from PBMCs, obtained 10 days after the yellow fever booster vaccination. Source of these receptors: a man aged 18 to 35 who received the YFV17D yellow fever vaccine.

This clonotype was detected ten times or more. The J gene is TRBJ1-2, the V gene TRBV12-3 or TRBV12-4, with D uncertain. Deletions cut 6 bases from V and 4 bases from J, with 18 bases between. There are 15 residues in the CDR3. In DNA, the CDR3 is TGTGCCAGCAGCCACCAGGACGGACCATTCTATGGCTACACCTTC. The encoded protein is CASSHQDGPFYGYTF.

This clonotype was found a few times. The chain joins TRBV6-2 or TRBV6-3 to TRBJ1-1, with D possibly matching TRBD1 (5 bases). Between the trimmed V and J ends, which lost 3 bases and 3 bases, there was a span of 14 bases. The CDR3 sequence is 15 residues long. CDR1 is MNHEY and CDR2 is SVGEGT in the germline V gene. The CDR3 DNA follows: TGTGCCAGCAGTTATCAGCGACTGGGGGACACTGAAGCTTTCTTT. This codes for CASSYQRLGDTEAFF.

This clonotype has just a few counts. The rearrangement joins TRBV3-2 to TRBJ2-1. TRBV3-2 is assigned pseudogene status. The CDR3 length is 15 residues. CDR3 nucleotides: TGTGCCAGCAGCCATGTTTTAAGCTCCTACAATGAGCAGTTCTTC. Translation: CASSHVLSSYNEQFF.

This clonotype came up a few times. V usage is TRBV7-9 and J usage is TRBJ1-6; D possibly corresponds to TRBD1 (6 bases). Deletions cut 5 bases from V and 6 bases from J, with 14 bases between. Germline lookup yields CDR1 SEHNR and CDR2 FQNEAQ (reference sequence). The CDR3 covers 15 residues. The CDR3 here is CASSLSGHLNSPLHF. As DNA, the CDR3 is TGTGCCAGCAGCCTATCGGGACACCTTAATTCACCCCTCCACTTT.

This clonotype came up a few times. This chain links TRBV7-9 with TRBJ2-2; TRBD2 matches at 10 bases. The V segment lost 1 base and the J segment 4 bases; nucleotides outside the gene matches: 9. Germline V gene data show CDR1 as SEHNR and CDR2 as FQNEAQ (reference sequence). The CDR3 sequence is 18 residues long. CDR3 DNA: TGTGCCAGCAGCTTAGGGCTAGCGGGGGCCACGTCCACCGGGGAGCTGTTTTTT. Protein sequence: CASSLGLAGATSTGELFF. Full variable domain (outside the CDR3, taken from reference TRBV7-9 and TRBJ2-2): DTGVSQNPRHKITKRGQNVTFRCDPISEHNRLYWYRQTLGQGPEFLTYFQNEAQLEKSRLLSDRFSAERPKGSFSTLEIQRTEQGDSAMYLCASSLGLAGATSTGELFFGEGSRLTVL.

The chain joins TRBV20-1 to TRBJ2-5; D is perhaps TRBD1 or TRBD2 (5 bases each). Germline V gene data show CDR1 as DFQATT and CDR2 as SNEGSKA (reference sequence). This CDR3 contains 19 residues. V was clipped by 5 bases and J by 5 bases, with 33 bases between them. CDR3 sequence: CSASIPTTRSGLLRETQYF. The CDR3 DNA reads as TGCAGTGCTTCGATCCCTACTACTAGATCAGGGCTACTCAGGGAGACCCAGTACTTC.

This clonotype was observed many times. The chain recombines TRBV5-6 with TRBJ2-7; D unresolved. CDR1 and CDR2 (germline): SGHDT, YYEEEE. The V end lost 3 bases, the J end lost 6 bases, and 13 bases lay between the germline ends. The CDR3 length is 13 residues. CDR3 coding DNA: TGTGCCAGCAGCTCCCCTCCTGAACTCGAGCAGTACGTC. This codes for CASSSPPELEQYV.

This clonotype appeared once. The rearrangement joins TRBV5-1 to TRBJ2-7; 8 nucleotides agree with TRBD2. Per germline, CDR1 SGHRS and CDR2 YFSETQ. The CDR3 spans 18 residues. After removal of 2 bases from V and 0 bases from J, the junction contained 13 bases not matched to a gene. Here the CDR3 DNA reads TGCGCCAGCAGCTTCCTACCAGGGACTAGAGAACTCTCCTACGAGCAGTACTTC. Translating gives CASSFLPGTRELSYEQYF.

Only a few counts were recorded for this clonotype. Here the CDR3 DNA reads TGCGCCAGCAGCCAAGATCCAGGAAACACCATATATTTT. This encodes CASSQDPGNTIYF. The chain recombines TRBV4-1 with TRBJ1-3, with D hard to call. Trimming stripped 0 bases from V and 4 bases from J, with 4 bases between. The CDR3 spans 13 residues. Germline CDR1 is MGHRA and CDR2 is YSYEKL.

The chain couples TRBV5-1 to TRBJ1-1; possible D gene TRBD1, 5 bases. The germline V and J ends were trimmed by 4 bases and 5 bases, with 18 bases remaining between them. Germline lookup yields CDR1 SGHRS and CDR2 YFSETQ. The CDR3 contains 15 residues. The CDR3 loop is CASSILNPGRTEAFF. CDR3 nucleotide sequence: TGCGCCAGCAGCATTCTGAACCCAGGGAGAACTGAAGCTTTCTTT. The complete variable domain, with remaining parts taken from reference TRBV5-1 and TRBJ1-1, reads KAGVTQTPRYLIKTRGQQVTLSCSPISGHRSVSWYQQTPGQGLQFLFEYFSETQRNKGNFPGRFSGRQFSNSRSEMNVSTLELGDSALYLCASSILNPGRTEAFFGQGTRLTVV.

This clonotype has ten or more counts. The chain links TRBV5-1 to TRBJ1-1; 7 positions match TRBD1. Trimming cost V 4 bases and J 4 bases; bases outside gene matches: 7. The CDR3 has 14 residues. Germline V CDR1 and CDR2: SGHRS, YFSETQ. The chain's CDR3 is CASSLTGTVTEAFF. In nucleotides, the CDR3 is TGCGCCAGCAGCCTTACCGGGACAGTCACTGAAGCTTTCTTT.

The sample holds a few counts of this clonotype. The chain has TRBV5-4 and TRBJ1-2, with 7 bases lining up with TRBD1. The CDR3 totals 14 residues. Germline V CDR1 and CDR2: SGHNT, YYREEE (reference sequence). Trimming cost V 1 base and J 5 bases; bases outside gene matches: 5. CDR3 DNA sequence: TGTGCCAGCAGCTTGAATCAGGGGGTGTATGGCTACACCTTC. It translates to CASSLNQGVYGYTF.

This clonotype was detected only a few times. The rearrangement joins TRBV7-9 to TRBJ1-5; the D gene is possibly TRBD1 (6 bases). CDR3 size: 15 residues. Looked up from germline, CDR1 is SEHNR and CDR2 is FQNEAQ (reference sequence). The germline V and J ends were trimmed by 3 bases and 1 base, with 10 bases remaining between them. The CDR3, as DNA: TGTGCCAGCAGCTTGGGGGACATCAGCAATCAGCCCCAGCATTTT. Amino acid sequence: CASSLGDISNQPQHF.

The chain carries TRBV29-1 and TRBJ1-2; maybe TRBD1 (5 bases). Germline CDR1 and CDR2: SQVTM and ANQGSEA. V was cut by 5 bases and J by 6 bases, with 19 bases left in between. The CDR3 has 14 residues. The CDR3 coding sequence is TGCAGCGTTTTAAAAGCCGGGACGAGGAATGGCTACACCTTC. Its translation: CSVLKAGTRNGYTF.

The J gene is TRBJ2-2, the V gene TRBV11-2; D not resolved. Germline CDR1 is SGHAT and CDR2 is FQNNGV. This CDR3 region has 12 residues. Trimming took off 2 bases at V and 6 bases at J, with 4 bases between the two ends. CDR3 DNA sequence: TGTGCCAGCAGCTTATCTGCCGGGGAGCTGTTTTTT. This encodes CASSLSAGELFF.

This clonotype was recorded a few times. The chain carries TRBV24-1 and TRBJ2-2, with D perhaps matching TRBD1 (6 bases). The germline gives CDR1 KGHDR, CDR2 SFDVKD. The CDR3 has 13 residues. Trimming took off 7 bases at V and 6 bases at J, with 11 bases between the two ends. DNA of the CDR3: TGTGCCACCAGATCAGGGGCCCCCGGGGAGCTGTTTTTT. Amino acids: CATRSGAPGELFF.

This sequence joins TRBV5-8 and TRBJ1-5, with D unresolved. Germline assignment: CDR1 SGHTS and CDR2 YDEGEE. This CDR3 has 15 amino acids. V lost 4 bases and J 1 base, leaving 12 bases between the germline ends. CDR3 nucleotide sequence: TGTGCCAGCAGCCAGGACCTGCCAAGCAATCAGCCCCAGCATTTT. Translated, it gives CASSQDLPSNQPQHF.

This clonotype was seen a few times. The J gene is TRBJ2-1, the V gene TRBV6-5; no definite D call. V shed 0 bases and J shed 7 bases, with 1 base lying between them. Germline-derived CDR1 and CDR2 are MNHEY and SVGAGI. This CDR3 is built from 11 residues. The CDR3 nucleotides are TGTGCCAGCAGTTACTCGAATGAGCAGTTCTTC. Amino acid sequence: CASSYSNEQFF.

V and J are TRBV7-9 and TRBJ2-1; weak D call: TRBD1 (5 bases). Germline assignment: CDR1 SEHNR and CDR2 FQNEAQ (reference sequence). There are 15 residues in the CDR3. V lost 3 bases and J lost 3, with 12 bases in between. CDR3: CASSFGQGFYNEQFF. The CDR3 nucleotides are TGTGCCAGCAGCTTCGGGCAGGGTTTCTACAATGAGCAGTTCTTC.

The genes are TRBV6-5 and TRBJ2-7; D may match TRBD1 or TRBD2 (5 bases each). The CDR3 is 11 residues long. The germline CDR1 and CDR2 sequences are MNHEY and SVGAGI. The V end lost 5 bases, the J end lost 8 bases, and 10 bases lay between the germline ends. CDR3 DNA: TGTGCCAGCAGTCCCCGGGGCCAGCAGTACGTC. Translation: CASSPRGQQYV.